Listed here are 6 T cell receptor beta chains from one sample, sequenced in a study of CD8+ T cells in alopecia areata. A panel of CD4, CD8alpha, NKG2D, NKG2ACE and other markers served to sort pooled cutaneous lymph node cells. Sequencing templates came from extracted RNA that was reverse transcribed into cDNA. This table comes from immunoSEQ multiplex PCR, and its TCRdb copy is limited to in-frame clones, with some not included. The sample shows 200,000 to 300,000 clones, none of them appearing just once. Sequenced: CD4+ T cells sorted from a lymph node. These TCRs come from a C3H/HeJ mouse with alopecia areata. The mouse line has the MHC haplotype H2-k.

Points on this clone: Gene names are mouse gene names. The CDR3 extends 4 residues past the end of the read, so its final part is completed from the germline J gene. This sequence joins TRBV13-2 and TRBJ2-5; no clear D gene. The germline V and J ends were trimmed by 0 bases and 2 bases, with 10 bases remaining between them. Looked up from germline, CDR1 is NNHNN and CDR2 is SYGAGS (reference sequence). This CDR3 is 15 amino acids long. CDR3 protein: CASGDARRVQDTQYF. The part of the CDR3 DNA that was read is TGTGCCAGCGGTGATGCGAGGAGGGTCCAAGAC.

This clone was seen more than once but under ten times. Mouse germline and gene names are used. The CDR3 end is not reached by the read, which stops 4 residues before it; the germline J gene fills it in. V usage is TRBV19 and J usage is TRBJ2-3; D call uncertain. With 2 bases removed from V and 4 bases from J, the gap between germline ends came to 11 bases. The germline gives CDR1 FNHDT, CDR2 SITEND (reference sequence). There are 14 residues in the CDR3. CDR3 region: CASSIPPQTETLYF. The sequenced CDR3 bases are TGTGCCAGCAGTATTCCCCCCCAAACAGAA.

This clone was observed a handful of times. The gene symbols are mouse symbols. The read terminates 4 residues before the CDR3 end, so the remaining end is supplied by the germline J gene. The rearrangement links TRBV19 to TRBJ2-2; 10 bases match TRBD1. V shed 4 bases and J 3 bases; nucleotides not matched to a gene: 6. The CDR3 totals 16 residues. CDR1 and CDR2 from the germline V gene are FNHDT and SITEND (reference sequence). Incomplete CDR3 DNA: TGTGCCAGCAGTCCCCTCGGGACAGGGGACACCGGG. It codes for CASSPLGTGDTG. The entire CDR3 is CASSPLGTGDTGQLYF.

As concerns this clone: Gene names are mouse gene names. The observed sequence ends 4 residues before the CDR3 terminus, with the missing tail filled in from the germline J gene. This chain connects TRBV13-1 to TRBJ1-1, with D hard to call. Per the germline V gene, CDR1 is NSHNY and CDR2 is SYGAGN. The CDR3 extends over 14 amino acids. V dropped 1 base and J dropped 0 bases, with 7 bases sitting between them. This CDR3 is CASSDFGANTEVFF. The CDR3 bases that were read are TGTGCCAGCAGTGATTTTGGGGCAAACACA.

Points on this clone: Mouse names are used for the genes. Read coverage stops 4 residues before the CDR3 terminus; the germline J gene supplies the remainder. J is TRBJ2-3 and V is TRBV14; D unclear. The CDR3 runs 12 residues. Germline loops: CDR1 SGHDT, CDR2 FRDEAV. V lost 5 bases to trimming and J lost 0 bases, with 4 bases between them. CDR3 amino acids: CASSPSAETLYF. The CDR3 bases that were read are TGTGCCAGCAGCCCAAGTGCAGAA.

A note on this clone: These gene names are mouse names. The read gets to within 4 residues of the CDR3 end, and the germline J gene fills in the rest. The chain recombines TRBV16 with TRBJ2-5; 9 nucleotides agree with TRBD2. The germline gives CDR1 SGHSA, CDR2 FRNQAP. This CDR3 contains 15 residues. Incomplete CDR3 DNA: TGTGCAAGCAGCTTAGCGCTGGGGGGGAAAGAC. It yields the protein CASSLALGGKD. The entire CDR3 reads CASSLALGGKDTQYF. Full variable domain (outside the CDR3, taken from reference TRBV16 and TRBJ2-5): NAGVIQTPRHKVTGKGQEATLWCEPISGHSAVFWYRQTIVQGLEFLTYFRNQAPIDDSGMPKERFSAQMPNQSHSTLKIQSTQPQDSAVYLCASSLALGGKDTQYFGPGTRLLVL.